The clone carrying this T cell receptor (beta chain) was picked up a small number of times. Antigen: not known. This sample is part of a study of blood T cells in healthy people across ages. General study points: A greater number of naive CD4+ cells and higher diversity distinguished long-lived donors from aged donors.

A sample-barcoded 5' primer and a J-beta primer mix were used in a second PCR of roughly 6 to 11 cycles. TCRdb analysed the 5' RACE reads with MiXCR anew, one entry per CDR3 protein. The sample has about 640,000 distinct CDR3 sequences, 58% seen once; the top ten hold over 30%. V gave up 4 bases and J gave up 4 bases, with 5 bases separating them. The CDR3 is 11 residues long. Germline V gene sequence: CDR1 MNHEY, CDR2 SMNVEV (reference sequence). This chain uses TRBV27 with TRBJ2-7; D gene unclear. Sequenced input: blood. The clonotype was recovered from a man aged 60-69 years in good health. This CDR3 reads CASSSKYEQYF. The CDR3 region has the DNA TGTGCCAGCAGTTCTAAATACGAGCAGTACTTC.